This T cell receptor beta chain was sequenced in a study of blood T cells in healthy people across ages. PCR was performed a second time for about 6 to 12 cycles using a sample-barcoded 5' primer and a J-beta primer mix. One entry per CDR3 protein results from TCRdb running MiXCR on the 5' RACE reads. The sample lists 710,000 or so distinct CDR3 sequences; about a fifth were seen once. This CDR3 contains 16 residues. CDR1 and CDR2 (germline): KGHSH, LQKENI. V lost 6 bases, J lost 4 bases, and 14 bases stayed unmatched. The sequence came from an older man in good health. The sequencing sample was made of blood. This chain uses TRBV18 with TRBJ1-2, with 7 bases fitting TRBD1. The chain's CDR3 is CASSPNTGVASYGYTF. The CDR3 DNA reads as TGTGCCAGCTCGCCAAATACAGGGGTCGCCTCCTATGGCTACACCTTC.